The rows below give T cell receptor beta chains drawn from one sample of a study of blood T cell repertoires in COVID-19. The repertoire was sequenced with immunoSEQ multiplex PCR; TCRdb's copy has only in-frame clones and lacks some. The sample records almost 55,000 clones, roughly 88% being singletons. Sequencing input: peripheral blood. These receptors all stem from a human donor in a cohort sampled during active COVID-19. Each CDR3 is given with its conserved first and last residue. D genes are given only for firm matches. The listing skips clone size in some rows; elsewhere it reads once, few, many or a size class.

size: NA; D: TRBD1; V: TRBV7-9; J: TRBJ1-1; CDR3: CASSARQGPNTEAFF; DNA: TGTGCCAGCAGCGCGCGACAGGGTCCAAACACTGAAGCTTTCTTT
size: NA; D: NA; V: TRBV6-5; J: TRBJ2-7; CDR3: CASHTGPGATVQYF; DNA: TGTGCCAGTCACACCGGTCCAGGGGCGACGGTGCAGTACTTC
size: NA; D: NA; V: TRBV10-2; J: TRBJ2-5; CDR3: CASSEWAGSVLETQYF; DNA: TGCGCCAGCAGTGAGTGGGCAGGGTCGGTTCTTGAGACCCAGTACTTC
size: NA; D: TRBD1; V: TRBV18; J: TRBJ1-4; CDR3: CASSPPNRDRSNEKLFF; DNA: TGTGCCAGCTCACCGCCAAACCGGGACAGGAGTAATGAAAAACTGTTTTTT
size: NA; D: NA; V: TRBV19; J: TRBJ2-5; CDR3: CATGFSAGQETQYF; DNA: TGTGCCACTGGCTTCTCCGCGGGACAAGAGACCCAGTACTTC
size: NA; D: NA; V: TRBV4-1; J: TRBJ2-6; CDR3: CASGLGANVLTF; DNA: TGCGCCAGCGGCCTAGGGGCCAACGTCCTGACTTTC
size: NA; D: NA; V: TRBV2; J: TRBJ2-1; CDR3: CASSSRQSYNEQFF; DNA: TGTGCCAGCAGTTCCCGACAGAGTTACAATGAGCAGTTCTTC
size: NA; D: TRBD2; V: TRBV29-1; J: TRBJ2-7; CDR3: CSVESPSGTREQYF; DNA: TGCAGCGTTGAGTCCCCTAGCGGGACGCGCGAGCAGTACTTC
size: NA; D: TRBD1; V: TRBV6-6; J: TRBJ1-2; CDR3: CASTRQGARSFNYGYTF; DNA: TGTGCCAGCACTCGACAGGGGGCGCGTAGTTTCAACTATGGCTACACCTTC
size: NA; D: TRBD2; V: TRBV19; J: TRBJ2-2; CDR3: CASSPTLAAVGELFF; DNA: TGTGCCAGTAGTCCCACCCTAGCGGCGGTGGGGGAGCTGTTTTTT
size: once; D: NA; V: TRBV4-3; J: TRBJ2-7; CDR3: CASSHLVGEAYEQYF; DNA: TGCGCCAGCAGCCATCTTGTAGGGGAGGCCTACGAGCAGTACTTC
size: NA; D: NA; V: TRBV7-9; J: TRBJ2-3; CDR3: CASSFRRADTQYF; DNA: TGTGCCAGCAGCTTCCGGCGGGCAGATACGCAGTATTTT
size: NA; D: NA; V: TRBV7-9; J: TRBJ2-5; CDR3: CASSLVAGAEETQYF; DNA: TGTGCCAGCAGCTTAGTTGCAGGGGCTGAAGAGACCCAGTACTTC
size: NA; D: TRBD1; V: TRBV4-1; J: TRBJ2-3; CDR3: CASREWDRGQDTQYF; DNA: TGCGCCAGCAGAGAATGGGACAGGGGGCAAGATACGCAGTATTTT
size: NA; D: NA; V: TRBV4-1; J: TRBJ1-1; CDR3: CASSQEPGNTEAFF; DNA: TGCGCCAGCAGCCAAGAACCAGGGAACACTGAAGCTTTCTTT
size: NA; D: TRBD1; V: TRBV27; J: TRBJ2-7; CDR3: CASSLTRQGPNEQYF; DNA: TGTGCCAGCAGTCTTACCCGACAGGGGCCTAATGAGCAGTACTTC
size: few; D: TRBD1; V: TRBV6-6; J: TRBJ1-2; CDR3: CASNSGQGGGYTF; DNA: TGTGCCAGCAACTCGGGACAGGGCGGGGGCTACACCTTC
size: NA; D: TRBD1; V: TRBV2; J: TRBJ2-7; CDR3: CASIPGTGSYEQYF; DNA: TGTGCCAGCATCCCCGGGACAGGGTCCTACGAGCAGTACTTC
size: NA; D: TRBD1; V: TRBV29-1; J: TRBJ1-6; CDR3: CSVKTGGDSPLHF; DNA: TGCAGCGTGAAAACAGGGGGGGATTCACCCCTCCACTTT
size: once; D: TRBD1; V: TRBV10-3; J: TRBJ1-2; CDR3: CAISEPTPGQALGGYTF; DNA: TGTGCCATCAGTGAGCCTACACCGGGACAGGCGCTAGGAGGCTACACCTTC
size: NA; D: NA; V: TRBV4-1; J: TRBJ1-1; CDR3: CASSRPGAGNTEAFF; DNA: TGCGCCAGCAGCCGCCCAGGGGCCGGGAACACTGAAGCTTTCTTT
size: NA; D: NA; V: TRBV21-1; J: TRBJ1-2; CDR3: CASSTADRVMYGYTF; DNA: TGTGCCAGCAGCACAGCAGACAGGGTGATGTATGGCTACACCTTC
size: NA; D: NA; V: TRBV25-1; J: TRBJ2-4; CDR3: CASSGQASKNIQYF; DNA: TGTGCCAGCAGTGGACAGGCTAGCAAAAACATTCAGTACTTC
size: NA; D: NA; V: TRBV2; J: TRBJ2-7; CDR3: CASSEYQASGQYF; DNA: TGTGCCAGCAGTGAATATCAGGCCTCTGGGCAGTACTTC
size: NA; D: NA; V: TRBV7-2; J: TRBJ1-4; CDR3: CASSLTSWAGNNEKLFF; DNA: TGTGCCAGCAGCCTGACATCTTGGGCAGGGAATAATGAAAAACTGTTTTTT
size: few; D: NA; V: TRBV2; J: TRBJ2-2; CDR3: CATRGGVGRDTGELFF; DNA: TGTGCCACGCGAGGCGGGGTAGGAAGGGACACCGGGGAGCTGTTTTTT
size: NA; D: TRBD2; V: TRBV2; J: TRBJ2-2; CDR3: CASAKTGGDTGELFF; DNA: TGTGCCAGCGCCAAAACGGGAGGGGACACCGGGGAGCTGTTTTTT
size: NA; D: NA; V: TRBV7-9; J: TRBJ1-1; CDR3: CASSPQWGGGGEAFF; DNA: TGTGCCAGCAGCCCGCAGTGGGGGGGAGGCGGTGAAGCTTTCTTT
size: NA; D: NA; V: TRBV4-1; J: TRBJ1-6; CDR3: CASSQEGSGDSPLHF; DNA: TGCGCCAGCAGCCAAGAGGGCTCGGGGGATTCACCCCTCCACTTT
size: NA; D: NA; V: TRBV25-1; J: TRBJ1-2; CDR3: CASSGGQVYGYTF; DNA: TGTGCCAGCAGCGGGGGGCAGGTCTATGGCTACACCTTC
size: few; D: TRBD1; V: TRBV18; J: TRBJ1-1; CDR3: CASSADRASEAFF; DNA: TGTGCCAGCTCAGCAGACAGGGCGTCTGAAGCTTTCTTT
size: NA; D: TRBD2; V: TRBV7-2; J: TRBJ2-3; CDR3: CASSSWTSATDTQYF; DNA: TGTGCCAGCAGCTCTTGGACTAGCGCCACAGATACGCAGTATTTT